The 8 T cell receptor beta chains below were found in one sample sequenced in a study of T cell responses to AZD1222 COVID-19 vaccine. TCRdb's copy holds only in-frame clones and misses some; the assay was immunoSEQ multiplex PCR. Of some 180,000 clones detected, 85% to 95% appear once; the ten largest clones hold roughly 10%. Sample: peripheral blood, taken on day 0 of AZD1222 vaccination. The receptors shown here come from an adult in good health.

V is TRBV7-9 and J is TRBJ2-1, with unresolved D. Trimming removed 4 bases at V and 5 bases at J, with 6 bases between. CDR1 is SEHNR, CDR2 FQNEAQ, per germline (reference sequence). This CDR3 region has 12 residues. This chain's CDR3 is CASSYLNNEQFF. The CDR3 DNA sequence: TGTGCCAGCAGCTACCTCAACAATGAGCAGTTCTTC.

This chain uses TRBV12-3 or TRBV12-4 with TRBJ2-7; 7 nucleotides match TRBD1. The CDR3 is 13 amino acids. V trimming: 1 base; J trimming: 5 bases; junction bases outside the gene matches: 2. CDR3 coding DNA: TGTGCCAGCAGTTTAGACAGGGGCCACGAGCAGTACTTC. Translated, it gives CASSLDRGHEQYF.

The chain combines TRBV5-1 with TRBJ2-2, with D possibly being TRBD1 (6 bases). Germline V gene lookup returns CDR1 SGHRS and CDR2 YFSETQ. The CDR3 extends over 15 amino acids. V lost 0 bases to trimming and J lost 4 bases, with 10 bases between them. CDR3 nucleotide sequence: TGCGCCAGCAGCTTGGCTACACAGGGCACCGGGGAGCTGTTTTTT. This encodes CASSLATQGTGELFF.

V and J are TRBV7-2 and TRBJ2-4; weak D call: TRBD1 (5 bases). The germline gives CDR1 SGHTA, CDR2 FQGNSA. The germline V and J ends were trimmed by 1 base and 0 bases, with 7 bases remaining between them. This CDR3 has 15 residues. The CDR3 region has the DNA TGTGCCAGCAGCTTAGACAGGCTAGCCAAAAACATTCAGTACTTC. It yields the protein CASSLDRLAKNIQYF.

This rearrangement joins TRBV9 to TRBJ1-2; tentative D call: TRBD1 (5 bases). Trimming took off 0 bases at V and 5 bases at J, with 17 bases between the two ends. There are 16 residues in the CDR3. CDR1 and CDR2 from the germline V gene are SGDLS and YYNGEE. The CDR3 region has the DNA TGTGCCAGCAGCGTAGGACAGTTGGACTCCTTTTATGGCTACACCTTC. Its translation is CASSVGQLDSFYGYTF.

The genes are TRBV7-3 and TRBJ2-2; D is possibly TRBD1 (6 bases). The CDR3 sequence is 14 residues long. V lost 5 bases and J 5 bases, leaving 12 bases between the germline ends. Germline CDR1 SGHTA, CDR2 FQGTGA. The CDR3 protein is CASSRDIITGELFF. For the CDR3, the DNA is TGTGCCAGCAGCCGGGACATTATTACCGGGGAGCTGTTTTTT.

The chain carries TRBV4-1 and TRBJ1-2; D might be TRBD1 (6 bases). The V end lost 0 bases, the J end lost 8 bases, and 13 bases lay between the germline ends. Germline-derived CDR1 and CDR2 are MGHRA and YSYEKL. This CDR3 is built from 14 residues. The CDR3 DNA sequence: TGCGCCAGCAGCCAAGACAGGGGCGTAGGGGGCTACACCTTC. Translating gives CASSQDRGVGGYTF.

This rearrangement joins TRBV28 to TRBJ1-6; 8 nucleotides match TRBD1. Germline V lookup: CDR1 MDHEN, CDR2 SYDVKM. The CDR3 is made up of 15 amino acids. The V gene end was trimmed by 5 bases and the J gene end by 10 bases; junction bases not matched to a gene: 10. The CDR3 protein is CASSGGQAELSPLHF. CDR3 coding DNA: TGTGCCAGCAGTGGGGGACAGGCTGAATTGTCACCCCTCCACTTT.